This T cell receptor beta chain stems from a study of CD8+ T cells in alopecia areata. Study context: Scoring of treated patients' severity used the percentage of affected scalp area.

Noted treatment: oral pan-JAK inhibitor, 5-10 mg twice daily. Lesional scalp punch biopsies and peripheral blood were collected from alopecia areata patients. The length of the CDR3 is 15 residues. Germline V gives CDR1 MNHEY, CDR2 SVGAGI. Trimming took off 5 bases at V and 2 bases at J, with 16 bases between the two ends. cDNA serving as the sequencing template came from extracted, reverse transcribed RNA. Using immunoSEQ multiplex PCR, the repertoire was profiled, and TCRdb retains in-frame clones only, with some absent. The sample shows more than 200,000 clones, roughly 64% of them seen only once. This clone came up once.

The sequences come from CD4+ T cells sorted from blood, collected at week 4, from a patient treated with tofacitinib. V usage is TRBV6-5 and J usage is TRBJ2-7; the D call may be TRBD1 or TRBD2 (7 bases each). This TCR was sampled from a human donor with alopecia areata. As DNA, the CDR3 is TGTGCCAGCAGTCCTACAGGGGAGGGGGCCTACGAGCAGTACTTC. This translates into CASSPTGEGAYEQYF.